Shown below are 14 T cell receptor beta chains from a single sample sequenced in a study of regulatory T cells in long-lasting Graves disease. Arm-PCR with iRepertoire HTBI primers amplified the CDR3 regions for these TCR beta libraries. TCRdb recomputed calls from the multiplex PCR reads with MiXCR, one row per CDR3 protein. Here the sample spans 350,000 to 450,000 distinct CDR3 sequences, roughly 24% being singletons. This sample's time point: persistent/refractory GD, antithyroid drugs over 5 years with positive TRAb. The TCR library was prepared using RNA isolated from PBMCs. The input for sequencing was peripheral blood mononuclear cells (PBMCs), taken when the disease was refractory, from a patient treated with antithyroid drugs. Receptors originate from a middle-aged woman with Graves disease.

The CDR3: CASSNGLAGGPSVETQYF. In DNA form, the CDR3 reads TGTGCCAGCAGCAACGGACTAGCGGGAGGGCCGTCGGTTGAGACCCAGTACTTC. The chain employs TRBV6-1 and TRBJ2-5, with 15 bases identical to TRBD2. V lost 6 bases to trimming and J lost 5 bases; unmatched junction nucleotides: 13. CDR1 is MNHNS, CDR2 SASEGT, per germline. The CDR3 has 18 amino acids.

This clonotype came up many times. The chain combines TRBV2 with TRBJ2-7, with TRBD2 matching 12 bases. The V gene's germline CDR1 is SNHLY and CDR2 FYNNEI. Trimming removed 8 bases from V and 0 bases from J; junction bases left unmatched: 11. The CDR3 length is 17 residues. CDR3 DNA: TGTGCCAGCGGAGGACTAGCGGGACAGGGGAGCTCCTACGAGCAGTACTTC. Its translation: CASGGLAGQGSSYEQYF. Filled out from reference TRBV2 and TRBJ2-7, the complete variable domain reads EPEVTQTPSHQVTQMGQEVILRCVPISNHLYFYWYRQILGQKVEFLVSFYNNEISEKSEIFDDQFSVERPDGSNFTLKIRSTKLEDSAMYFCASGGLAGQGSSYEQYFGPGTRLTVT.

Remarks on this clonotype: This likely reflects a read error, since a far larger clone is one base away. The CDR3 loop is CASSWRLAGGGETQYF. CDR3 in DNA: TGTGCCAGCAGTTGGAGACTAGCGGGAGGAGGGGAGACCCAGTACTTC. The chain combines TRBV6-2 or TRBV6-3 with TRBJ2-5, with 13 bases aligning to TRBD2. Germline CDR1 MNHEY, CDR2 SVGEGT. This CDR3 is 16 amino acids long. V lost 4 bases to trimming and J lost 5 bases; unmatched junction nucleotides: 7.

The V gene is TRBV5-1, the J gene TRBJ2-1; D not resolved. V lost 6 bases, J lost 0 bases, and 13 bases lay in between. Germline V gene data show CDR1 as SGHRS and CDR2 as YFSETQ. CDR3 size: 15 residues. The CDR3 nucleotides are TGCGCCAGCAAATGGCTACCGCACTCCTACAATGAGCAGTTCTTC. It specifies CASKWLPHSYNEQFF.

The V call is TRBV19, the J call TRBJ2-7; 15 positions agree with TRBD2. The ends lost 5 bases at V and 4 bases at J; junction bases unmatched: 3. The CDR3 sequence is 15 residues long. CDR1 is LNHDA and CDR2 is SQIVND in the germline V gene (reference sequence). CDR3 nucleotide sequence: TGTGCCAGTAGTGCGGGACTAGCGGGAGGATACGAGCAGTACTTC. Protein product: CASSAGLAGGYEQYF. The full variable domain, completed using reference TRBV19 and TRBJ2-7, is DGGITQSPKYLFRKEGQNVTLSCEQNLNHDAMYWYRQDPGQGLRLIYYSQIVNDFQKGDIAEGYSVSREKKESFPLTVTSAQKNPTAFYLCASSAGLAGGYEQYFGPGTRLTVT.

V is TRBV7-9 and J is TRBJ1-5; D possibly corresponds to TRBD1 (6 bases). There are 13 residues in the CDR3. V gave up 4 bases and J gave up 11 bases, with 15 bases separating them. Germline CDR1 and CDR2: SEHNR and FQNEAQ (reference sequence). CDR3 protein: CASSSGTFSTQHF. In nucleotides, the CDR3 is TGTGCCAGCAGCTCCGGGACATTTTCGACCCAGCATTTT.

CDR3 bases: TGTGCCAGCAGTTTAGGGACTAGCGGGAGCCCGTCCACAGATACGCAGTATTTT. It specifies CASSLGTSGSPSTDTQYF. The V gene is TRBV28, the J gene TRBJ2-3; 14 positions agree with TRBD2. The germline V gene has CDR1 MDHEN and CDR2 SYDVKM. Trimming took 2 bases from V and 2 from J; bases not matched to a gene: 6. CDR3 length: 18 amino acids. The entire variable domain, with the rest obtained from reference TRBV28 and TRBJ2-3, is as follows: DVKVTQSSRYLVKRTGEKVFLECVQDMDHENMFWYRQDPGLGLRLIYFSYDVKMKEKGDIPEGYSVSREKKERFSLILESASTNQTSMYLCASSLGTSGSPSTDTQYFGPGTRLTVL.

Only one count was recorded for this clonotype. CDR3 sequence: CASQTSRSSGNTIYF. DNA of the CDR3: TGTGCCAGCCAGACGTCGCGAAGCTCTGGAAACACCATATATTTT. This sequence joins TRBV6-1 and TRBJ1-3, with D unresolved. There are 15 residues in the CDR3. Germline CDR1 and CDR2: MNHNS and SASEGT. Trimming stripped 8 bases from V and 0 bases from J, with 14 bases between.

The chain carries TRBV19 and TRBJ2-5; the match to TRBD1 covers 7 bases. Germline CDR1 LNHDA, CDR2 SQIVND (reference sequence). The CDR3 runs to 15 residues. V lost 1 base and J lost 5; bases outside the gene matches: 7. The CDR3 nucleotides read TGTGCCAGTAGTATAGGAACAGGGGAACTGGAGACCCAGTACTTC. It translates to CASSIGTGELETQYF.

This clonotype was observed a few times. This sequence joins TRBV5-1 and TRBJ1-5; 7 positions agree with TRBD1. V shed 0 bases, J shed 5 bases, and the junction held 5 bases outside the gene matches. The CDR3 sequence is 15 residues long. Germline values: CDR1 SGHRS, CDR2 YFSETQ. CDR3: CASSLGRGRDQPQHF. The CDR3 DNA sequence: TGCGCCAGCAGCTTGGGAAGGGGGCGCGATCAGCCCCAGCATTTT.

This chain uses TRBV28 with TRBJ1-5; D unresolved. V was trimmed by 7 bases and J by 6 bases, leaving 10 bases between them. Per the germline V gene, CDR1 is MDHEN and CDR2 is SYDVKM. CDR3 size: 12 residues. The CDR3, as DNA: TGTGCCAGCACCCAGGAGCTTCAGCCCCAGCATTTT. This encodes CASTQELQPQHF.

In its sample, this clonotype was seen many times. The chain carries TRBV11-2 and TRBJ2-7; 9 bases align to TRBD2. This CDR3 spans 15 amino acids. Germline values: CDR1 SGHAT, CDR2 FQNNGV. J was trimmed by 4 bases and V by 5 bases; bases with no gene match: 9. The CDR3 nucleotides are TGTGCCAGCAGCATGACTAGCGGCAACGTTTACGAGCAGTACTTC. This codes for CASSMTSGNVYEQYF.

In its sample, this clonotype was seen many times. The chain couples TRBV28 to TRBJ2-1; no clear D. Trimming shortened V by 2 bases and J by 1 base, and 6 bases separated the two germline ends. Looked up from germline, CDR1 is MDHEN and CDR2 is SYDVKM. CDR3 length equals 14 residues. For the CDR3, the DNA is TGTGCCAGCAGTTTAGAGCAGTCCTACAATGAGCAGTTCTTC. This encodes CASSLEQSYNEQFF.

This clonotype showed up just a few times. The chain combines TRBV20-1 with TRBJ2-7, with 9 bases matching TRBD2. This CDR3 spans 14 amino acids. Losses at the gene ends were 2 bases for V and 5 bases for J; bases not matched to a gene: 7. Germline lookup yields CDR1 DFQATT and CDR2 SNEGSKA (reference sequence). CDR3 residues: CSARLSGSVDEQYF. DNA of the CDR3: TGCAGTGCTAGACTTAGCGGGAGTGTAGACGAGCAGTACTTC.